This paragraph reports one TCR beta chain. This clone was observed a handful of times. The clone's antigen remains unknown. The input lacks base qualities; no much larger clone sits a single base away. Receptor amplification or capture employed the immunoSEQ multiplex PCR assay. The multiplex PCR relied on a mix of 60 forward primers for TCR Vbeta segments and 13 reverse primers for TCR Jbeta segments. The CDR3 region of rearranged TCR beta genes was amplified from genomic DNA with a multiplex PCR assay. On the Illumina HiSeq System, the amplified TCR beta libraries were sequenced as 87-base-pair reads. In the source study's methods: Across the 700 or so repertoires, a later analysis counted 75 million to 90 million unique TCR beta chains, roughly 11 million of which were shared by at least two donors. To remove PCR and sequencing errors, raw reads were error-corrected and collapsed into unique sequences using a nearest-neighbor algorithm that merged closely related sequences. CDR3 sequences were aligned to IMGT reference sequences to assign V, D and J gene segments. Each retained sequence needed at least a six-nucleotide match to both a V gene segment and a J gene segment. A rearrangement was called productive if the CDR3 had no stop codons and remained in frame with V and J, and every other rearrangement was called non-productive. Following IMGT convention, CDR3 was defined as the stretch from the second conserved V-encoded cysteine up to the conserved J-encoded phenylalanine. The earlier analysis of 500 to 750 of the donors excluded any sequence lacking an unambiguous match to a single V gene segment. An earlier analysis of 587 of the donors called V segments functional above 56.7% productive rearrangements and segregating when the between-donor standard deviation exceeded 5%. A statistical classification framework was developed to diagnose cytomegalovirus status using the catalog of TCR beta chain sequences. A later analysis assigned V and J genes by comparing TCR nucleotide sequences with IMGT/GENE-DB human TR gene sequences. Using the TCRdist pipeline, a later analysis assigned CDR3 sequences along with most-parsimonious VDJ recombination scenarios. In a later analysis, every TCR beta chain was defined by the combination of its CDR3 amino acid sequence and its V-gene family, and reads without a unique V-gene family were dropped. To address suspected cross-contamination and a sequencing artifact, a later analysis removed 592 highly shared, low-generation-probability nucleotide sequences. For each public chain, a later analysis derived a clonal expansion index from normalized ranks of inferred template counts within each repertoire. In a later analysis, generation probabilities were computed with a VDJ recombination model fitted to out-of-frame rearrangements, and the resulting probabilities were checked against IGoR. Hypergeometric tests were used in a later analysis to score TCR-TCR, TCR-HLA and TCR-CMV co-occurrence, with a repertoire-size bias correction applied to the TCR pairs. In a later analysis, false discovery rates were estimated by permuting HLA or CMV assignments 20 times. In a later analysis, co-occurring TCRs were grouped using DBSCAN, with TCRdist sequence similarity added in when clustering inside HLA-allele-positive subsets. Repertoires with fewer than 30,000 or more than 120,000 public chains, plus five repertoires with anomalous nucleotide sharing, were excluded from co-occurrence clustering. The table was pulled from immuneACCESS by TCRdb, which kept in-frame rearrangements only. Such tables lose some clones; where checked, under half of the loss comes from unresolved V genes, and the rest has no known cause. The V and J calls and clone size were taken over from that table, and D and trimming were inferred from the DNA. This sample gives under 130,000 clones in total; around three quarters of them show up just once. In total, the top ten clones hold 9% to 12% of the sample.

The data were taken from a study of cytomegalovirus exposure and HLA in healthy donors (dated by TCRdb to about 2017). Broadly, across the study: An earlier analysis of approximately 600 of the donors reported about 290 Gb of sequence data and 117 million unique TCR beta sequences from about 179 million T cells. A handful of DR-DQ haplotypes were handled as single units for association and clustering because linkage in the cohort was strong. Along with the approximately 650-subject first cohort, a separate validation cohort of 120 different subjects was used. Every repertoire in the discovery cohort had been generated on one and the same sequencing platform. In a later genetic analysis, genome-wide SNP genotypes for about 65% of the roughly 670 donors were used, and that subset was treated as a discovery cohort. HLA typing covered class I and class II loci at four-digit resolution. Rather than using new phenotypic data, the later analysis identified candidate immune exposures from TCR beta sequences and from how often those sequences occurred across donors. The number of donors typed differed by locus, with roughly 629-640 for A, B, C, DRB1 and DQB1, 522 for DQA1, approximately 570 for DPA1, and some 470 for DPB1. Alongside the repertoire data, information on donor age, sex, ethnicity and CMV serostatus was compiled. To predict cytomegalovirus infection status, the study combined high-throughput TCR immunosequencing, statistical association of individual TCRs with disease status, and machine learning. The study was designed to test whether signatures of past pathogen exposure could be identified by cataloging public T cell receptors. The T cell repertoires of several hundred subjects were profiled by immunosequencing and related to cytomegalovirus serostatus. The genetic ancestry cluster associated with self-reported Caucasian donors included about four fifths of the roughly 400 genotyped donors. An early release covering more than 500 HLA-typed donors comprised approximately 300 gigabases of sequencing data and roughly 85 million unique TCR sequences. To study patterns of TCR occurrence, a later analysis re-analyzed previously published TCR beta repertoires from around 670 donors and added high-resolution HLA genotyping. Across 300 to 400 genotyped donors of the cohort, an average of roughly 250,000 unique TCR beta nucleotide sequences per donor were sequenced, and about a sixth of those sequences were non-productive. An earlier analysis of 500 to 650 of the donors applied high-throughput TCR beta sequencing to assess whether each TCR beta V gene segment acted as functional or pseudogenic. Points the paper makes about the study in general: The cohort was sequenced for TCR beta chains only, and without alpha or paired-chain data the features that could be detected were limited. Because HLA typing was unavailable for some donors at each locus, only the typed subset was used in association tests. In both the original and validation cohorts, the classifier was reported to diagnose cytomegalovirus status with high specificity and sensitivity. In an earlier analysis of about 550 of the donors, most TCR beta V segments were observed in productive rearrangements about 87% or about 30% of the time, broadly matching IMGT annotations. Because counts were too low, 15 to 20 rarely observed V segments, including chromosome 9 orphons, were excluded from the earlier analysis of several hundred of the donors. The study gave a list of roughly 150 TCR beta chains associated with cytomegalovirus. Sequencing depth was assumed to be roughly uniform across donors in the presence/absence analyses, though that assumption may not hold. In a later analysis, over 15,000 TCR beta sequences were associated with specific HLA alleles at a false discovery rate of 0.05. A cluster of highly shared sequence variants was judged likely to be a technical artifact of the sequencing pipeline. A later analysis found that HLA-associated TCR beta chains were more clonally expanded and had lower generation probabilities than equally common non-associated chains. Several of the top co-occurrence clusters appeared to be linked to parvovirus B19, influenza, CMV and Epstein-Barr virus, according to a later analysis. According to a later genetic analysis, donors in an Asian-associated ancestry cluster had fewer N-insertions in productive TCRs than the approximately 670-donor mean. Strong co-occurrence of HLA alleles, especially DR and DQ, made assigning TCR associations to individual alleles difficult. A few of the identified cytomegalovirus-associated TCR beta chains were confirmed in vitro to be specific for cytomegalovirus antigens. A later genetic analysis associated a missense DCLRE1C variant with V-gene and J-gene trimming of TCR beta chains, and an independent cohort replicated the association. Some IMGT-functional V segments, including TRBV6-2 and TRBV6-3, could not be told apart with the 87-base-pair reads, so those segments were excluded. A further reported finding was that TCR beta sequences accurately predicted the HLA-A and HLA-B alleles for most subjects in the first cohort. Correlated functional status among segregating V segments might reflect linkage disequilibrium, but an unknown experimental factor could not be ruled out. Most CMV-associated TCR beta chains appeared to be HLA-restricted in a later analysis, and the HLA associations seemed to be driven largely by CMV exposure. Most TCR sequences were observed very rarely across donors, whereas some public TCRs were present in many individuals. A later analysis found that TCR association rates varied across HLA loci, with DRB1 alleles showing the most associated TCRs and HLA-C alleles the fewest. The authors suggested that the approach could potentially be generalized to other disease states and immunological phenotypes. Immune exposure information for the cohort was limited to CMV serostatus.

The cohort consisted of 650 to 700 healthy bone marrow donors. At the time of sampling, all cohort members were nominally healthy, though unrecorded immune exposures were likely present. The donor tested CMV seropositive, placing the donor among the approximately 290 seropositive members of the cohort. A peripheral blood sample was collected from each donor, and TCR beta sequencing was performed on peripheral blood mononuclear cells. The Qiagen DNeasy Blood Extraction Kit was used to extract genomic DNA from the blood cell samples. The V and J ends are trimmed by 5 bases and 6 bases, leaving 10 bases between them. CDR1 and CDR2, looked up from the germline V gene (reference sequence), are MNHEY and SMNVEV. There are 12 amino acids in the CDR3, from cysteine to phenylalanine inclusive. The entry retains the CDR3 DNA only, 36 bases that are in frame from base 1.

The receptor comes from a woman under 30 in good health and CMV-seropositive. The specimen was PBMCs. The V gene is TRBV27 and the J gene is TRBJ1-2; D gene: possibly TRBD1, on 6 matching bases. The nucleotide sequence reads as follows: TGTGCCAGCAGTACGGGACATCATGGCTACACCTTC. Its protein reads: CASSTGHHGYTF.